This TCR beta chain was sequenced in a study of cytomegalovirus exposure and HLA in healthy donors. Per germline, CDR1 SQVTM and CDR2 ANQGSEA. The ends lost 4 bases at V and 2 bases at J; junction bases unmatched: 1. CDR3 length equals 14 residues. This PCR relied on a set of 60 Vbeta primers and 13 Jbeta primers. The data were produced by immunoSEQ multiplex PCR, yet TCRdb's version contains in-frame clones alone and is incomplete. The table lists 150,000 to 200,000 clones, 70% to 80% of them singletons. Sequenced material: PBMCs. The clonotype originates from a man aged 18 to 35 in good health and CMV-seropositive. This chain connects TRBV29-1 to TRBJ2-5; 13 bases map to TRBD2. CDR3 protein: CSVGTSGGQETQYF. The CDR3 coding sequence is TGCAGCGTTGGGACTAGCGGGGGACAAGAGACCCAGTACTTC.